A single sample is the source of the 20 T cell receptor beta chains below, sequenced in a study of blood T cell repertoires in COVID-19 (dated by TCRdb to 2019 to 2021). Library preparation employed the immunoSEQ multiplex PCR assay. This immuneACCESS table, as held by TCRdb, lists in-frame sequences with V and J called but not all clones. Of the missing ones, under half trace to an unresolved V gene in checked studies; the others have no known cause. The sample table holds around 270,000 clones, of which 80% to 90% were seen once. Roughly 5% of the sample belongs to the ten largest clones. Sequencing was performed on peripheral blood. These receptors were taken from a man aged 35 to 55 with acute or convalescent COVID-19.

The V call is TRBV25-1, the J call TRBJ1-6; 8 bases are shared with TRBD1. In germline, CDR1 is MGHDK, CDR2 SYGVNS. The CDR3 spans 15 residues. J lost 7 bases, V lost 4 bases, and 6 bases had no gene match. DNA of the CDR3: TGTGCCAGCAGTGCCGGACAGGGCCAAAATTCACCCCTCCACTTT. This codes for CASSAGQGQNSPLHF.

This chain joins TRBV2 and TRBJ1-6; D ambiguous. Germline assignment: CDR1 SNHLY and CDR2 FYNNEI. Trimming stripped 6 bases from V and 5 bases from J, with 17 bases between. This CDR3 contains 16 residues. The CDR3 nucleotides are TGTGCCAGCAGGGGGAGGGTAACACCCAATAATTCACCCCTCCACTTT. Its translation: CASRGRVTPNNSPLHF.

This chain links TRBV5-4 with TRBJ2-4; 10 nucleotides match TRBD1. Germline V lookup: CDR1 SGHNT, CDR2 YYREEE (reference sequence). J lost 5 bases, V lost 0 bases, and 2 bases had no gene match. The CDR3 covers 15 residues. CDR3 bases: TGTGCCAGCAGCTTGGGGACAGGGGGGGAAAACATTCAGTACTTC. Amino acid sequence: CASSLGTGGENIQYF. The full variable domain, with the rest looked up from reference TRBV5-4 and TRBJ2-4, is ETGVTQSPTHLIKTRGQQVTLRCSSQSGHNTVSWYQQALGQGPQFIFQYYREEENGRGNFPPRFSGLQFPNYSSELNVNALELDDSALYLCASSLGTGGENIQYFGAGTRLSVL.

The chain has TRBV15 and TRBJ1-2, with D perhaps matching TRBD1 (6 bases). CDR3 length: 13 amino acids. V was shortened by 1 base and J by 6 bases, with 9 bases between the two germline ends. Germline-derived CDR1 and CDR2 are LNHNV and YYDKDF (reference sequence). The CDR3 loop reads CATSRAQGNGYTF. Here the CDR3 DNA reads TGTGCCACCAGCAGAGCACAGGGAAATGGCTACACCTTC.

The chain is built from TRBV19 and TRBJ2-7, with TRBD1 matching over 9 bases. Looked up from germline, CDR1 is LNHDA and CDR2 is SQIVND (reference sequence). V gave up 5 bases and J gave up 3 bases; unmatched junction bases: 8. CDR3 length: 15 residues. CDR3 bases: TGTGCCAGTAGTCTCGCCGGGACAGGGAACTACGAGCAGTACTTC. Translated: CASSLAGTGNYEQYF.

V usage is TRBV19 and J usage is TRBJ1-4, with TRBD1 as a possible D gene (5 bases). The CDR3 totals 16 residues. Per germline, CDR1 LNHDA and CDR2 SQIVND (reference sequence). V was shortened by 4 bases and J by 0 bases, with 12 bases between the two germline ends. Written as DNA, the CDR3 is TGTGCCAGTAGTACCGTGCGGGGACCAACTAATGAAAAACTGTTTTTT. Translating gives CASSTVRGPTNEKLFF. Looking up the rest from reference TRBV19 and TRBJ1-4 gives the full variable domain: DGGITQSPKYLFRKEGQNVTLSCEQNLNHDAMYWYRQDPGQGLRLIYYSQIVNDFQKGDIAEGYSVSREKKESFPLTVTSAQKNPTAFYLCASSTVRGPTNEKLFFGSGTQLSVL.

This sequence joins TRBV24-1 and TRBJ2-3; D might be TRBD1 (5 bases). The V gene's germline CDR1 is KGHDR and CDR2 SFDVKD. CDR3 size: 16 residues. V dropped 7 bases and J dropped 2 bases, with 18 bases sitting between them. The DNA of the CDR3 is TGTGCCACCAGCGGTCCGGACACCTACTTCACAGATACGCAGTATTTT. Translated: CATSGPDTYFTDTQYF.

This clone was recorded only once. J is TRBJ1-4 and V is TRBV19, with a possible D match to TRBD1 (6 bases). The CDR3 contains 15 residues. Trimming left V 2 bases short and J 7 bases short, with 14 bases between. The germline V gene encodes CDR1 LNHDA and CDR2 SQIVND (reference sequence). This CDR3 reads CASSISGRGLEKLFF. DNA of the CDR3: TGTGCCAGTAGTATAAGCGGCAGGGGTCTTGAAAAACTGTTTTTT.

This rearrangement joins TRBV24-1 to TRBJ2-5, with TRBD2 matching 10 bases. The CDR3 runs 15 residues. Trimming took 3 bases from V and 5 from J; bases not matched to a gene: 5. The germline V gene encodes CDR1 KGHDR and CDR2 SFDVKD. CDR3 residues: CATSDLTSGDETQYF. The CDR3 nucleotides are TGTGCCACCAGTGATCTAACTAGCGGGGACGAGACCCAGTACTTC.

The genes are TRBV29-1 and TRBJ1-1; D not certain. V lost 2 bases, J lost 11 bases, and 9 bases lay in between. There are 10 residues in the CDR3. Germline V gene sequence: CDR1 SQVTM, CDR2 ANQGSEA. CDR3 in DNA: TGCAGCGTTGAATCAGGCGAGGCTTTCTTT. Its translation: CSVESGEAFF.

This chain joins TRBV13 and TRBJ2-7, with TRBD1 matching 9 bases. From germline, CDR1 is PRHDT and CDR2 FYEKMQ (reference sequence). The CDR3 is made up of 14 amino acids. The V segment lost 3 bases and the J segment 3 bases; nucleotides outside the gene matches: 3. The CDR3: CASSFPGQGYEQYF. CDR3 in DNA: TGTGCCAGCAGCTTCCCGGGACAGGGCTACGAGCAGTACTTC.

The chain couples TRBV21-1 to TRBJ2-1; the table's TRBD2 call for D was not verified on the DNA. TRBV21-1 is a pseudogene locus. The CDR3 extends over 17 amino acids. CDR3: CASSKANLAYPVSEQFF. Written as DNA, the CDR3 is TGTGCCAGCAGCAAAGCCAATCTAGCATACCCTGTGAGTGAGCAGTTCTTC.

The chain is built from TRBV7-2 and TRBJ2-1; 8 bases fit TRBD2. The CDR3 is 17 amino acids. Germline CDR1 and CDR2: SGHTA and FQGNSA. The trim removed 5 bases at V and 1 base at J, leaving 10 bases unmatched. The CDR3 sequence is CASSTPRAGGSYNEQFF. DNA for the CDR3: TGTGCCAGCAGCACTCCCCGGGCGGGGGGTTCCTACAATGAGCAGTTCTTC. Together with reference TRBV7-2 and TRBJ2-1, the CDR3 gives the full variable domain: GAGVSQSPSNKVTEKGKDVELRCDPISGHTALYWYRQSLGQGLEFLIYFQGNSAPDKSGLPSDRFSAERTGGSVSTLTIQRTQQEDSAVYLCASSTPRAGGSYNEQFFGPGTRLTVL.

The rearrangement uses TRBV10-3 and TRBJ2-7; perhaps TRBD1 as D (5 bases). The CDR3 consists of 14 residues. Germline CDR1 reads ENHRY; CDR2 reads SYGVKD. The V end was cut by 0 bases, the J end by 4 bases, with 10 bases between. Written as DNA, the CDR3 is TGTGCCATCAGTGAGTCCTCAGGGATTTACGAGCAGTACTTC. Translating it yields CAISESSGIYEQYF.

This chain joins TRBV4-2 and TRBJ1-1; tentative D call: TRBD1 (5 bases). The germline V gene encodes CDR1 LGHNA and CDR2 YNFKEQ. V lost 1 base to trimming and J lost 3 bases, with 30 bases between them. This CDR3 has 21 amino acids. The CDR3 bases are TGTGCCAGCAGCCAAGCTGCGGGGCCCGTTTCAGGGAGAGGGACCTACACTGAAGCTTTCTTT. Translated, it gives CASSQAAGPVSGRGTYTEAFF.

This sequence joins TRBV3-1 (or the pseudogene TRBV3-2) and TRBJ2-3, with a tentative D call TRBD2 (5 bases). Germline CDR1 and CDR2: LGHDT and YNNKEL (reference sequence). V lost 2 bases to trimming and J lost 4 bases, with 7 bases between them. The CDR3 sequence is 13 residues long. DNA of the CDR3: TGTGCCAGCAGCCAACGAGGGTCAGATACGCAGTATTTT. This sequence encodes CASSQRGSDTQYF.

The rearrangement links TRBV21-1 to TRBJ1-3; the D segment call TRBD1 is taken from the table without a DNA check. TRBV21-1 is classified as a pseudogene. CDR3 size: 16 residues. This chain's CDR3 is CASSRPCCSSGNTIYF. CDR3 nucleotides: TGTGCCAGCAGCCGCCCTTGCTGCAGCTCTGGAAACACCATATATTTT.

This chain connects TRBV11-1 to TRBJ2-2, with D possibly being TRBD1 (6 bases). The V gene's germline CDR1 is SGHAT and CDR2 FQDESV (reference sequence). V shed 1 base and J shed 5 bases, with 11 bases lying between them. CDR3 size: 15 residues. Here the CDR3 DNA reads TGTGCCAGCAGCTTAGGGCAGGGGACGACCGGGGAGCTGTTTTTT. It specifies CASSLGQGTTGELFF.

J is TRBJ1-1 and V is TRBV4-1; D may be TRBD1 (6 bases). V was shortened by 5 bases and J by 0 bases, with 7 bases between the two germline ends. In germline, CDR1 is MGHRA, CDR2 YSYEKL. The CDR3 is 13 residues long. CDR3 in DNA: TGCGCCAGCAGCGGACAGTTGAACACTGAAGCTTTCTTT. Amino acids: CASSGQLNTEAFF.

The V and J genes are TRBV9 and TRBJ2-3; 12 bases are a match to TRBD2. The CDR3 has 19 amino acids. Germline V CDR1 and CDR2: SGDLS, YYNGEE. V gave up 4 bases and J gave up 4 bases; unmatched junction bases: 16. CDR3 sequence: CASSPDHGTSGRESDTQYF. In DNA, the CDR3 is TGTGCCAGCAGCCCGGACCACGGGACTAGCGGGCGTGAATCAGATACGCAGTATTTT.